The present entry profiles one T cell receptor (beta chain) with its context. Antigen specificity is unknown. This sample was included in a study of cytomegalovirus exposure and HLA in healthy donors. Clones were sequenced by immunoSEQ multiplex PCR, and TCRdb holds only the in-frame ones, with some missing. Seen here are 60,000 or so clones, around 94% observed once, and the top ten hold approximately 2.5%. The CDR3 sequence is 16 residues long. Germline CDR1 and CDR2: LNHDA and SQIVND (reference sequence). Trimming pared 5 bases from V and 3 bases from J, leaving 16 bases between. Study-level points and caveats: The study listed 150 to 200 cytomegalovirus-associated TCR beta chains.

This TCR was sampled from a man aged 18 to 30 in good health and CMV-seronegative. The sample was PBMCs. This chain joins TRBV19 and TRBJ2-2; TRBD1 might be the D (6 bases). CDR3: CASSPGAGAHTGELFF. Written as DNA, the CDR3 is TGTGCCAGTAGTCCCGGGGCAGGGGCTCACACCGGGGAGCTGTTTTTT. The variable domain in full, with the rest retrieved from reference TRBV19 and TRBJ2-2, is DGGITQSPKYLFRKEGQNVTLSCEQNLNHDAMYWYRQDPGQGLRLIYYSQIVNDFQKGDIAEGYSVSREKKESFPLTVTSAQKNPTAFYLCASSPGAGAHTGELFFGEGSRLTVL.